A single sample is the source of the 6 T cell receptor beta chains below, sequenced in a study of a mutant IDH1 vaccine in newly diagnosed glioma. Time point denoted: week 35, safety follow-up. In the vaccine, a single dose held 300 ug of the mutant IDH1 20-mer peptide, along with topical imiquimod. This table comes from immunoSEQ multiplex PCR, and its TCRdb copy is limited to in-frame clones, with some not included. Seen here are about 32,000 clones, 70% to 85% observed once, and the top ten hold roughly 14%. Which antigens these TCRs recognize remains unknown. Material: PBMCs, obtained from a glioma patient whose treatment included an IDH1 peptide vaccine. The receptors stem from a man aged 25 to 45 with glioma.

The gene calls are TRBV9 and TRBJ2-3; D unclear. The V end was cut by 1 base, the J end by 0 bases, with 6 bases between. CDR1 is SGDLS and CDR2 is YYNGEE in the germline V gene. The CDR3 is made up of 14 amino acids. CDR3 nucleotide sequence: TGTGCCAGCAGCGTAACCCCTAGCACAGATACGCAGTATTTT. It is translated as CASSVTPSTDTQYF.

This rearrangement joins TRBV2 to TRBJ2-7; a weak D match, TRBD1 (7 bases). V dropped 8 bases and J dropped 2 bases, with 22 bases sitting between them. The germline V gene encodes CDR1 SNHLY and CDR2 FYNNEI. The CDR3 spans 16 residues. In nucleotides, the CDR3 is TGTGCCAGCGGGCTTATAGCAGGGGGGATTACCTACGAGCAGTACTTC. It yields the protein CASGLIAGGITYEQYF. Supplemented by reference TRBV2 and TRBJ2-7, the full variable domain reads EPEVTQTPSHQVTQMGQEVILRCVPISNHLYFYWYRQILGQKVEFLVSFYNNEISEKSEIFDDQFSVERPDGSNFTLKIRSTKLEDSAMYFCASGLIAGGITYEQYFGPGTRLTVT.

The chain couples TRBV7-9 to TRBJ2-3, with 8 positions matching TRBD1. V lost 8 bases, J lost 2 bases, and 9 bases stayed unmatched. This CDR3 spans 15 amino acids. The V gene's germline CDR1 is SEHNR and CDR2 FQNEAQ (reference sequence). In DNA form, the CDR3 reads TGTGCCAGCGGAAGGGCGACAGGGGACACAGATACGCAGTATTTT. Encoded protein: CASGRATGDTDTQYF.

The sample holds a few counts of this clone. This chain uses TRBV5-4 with TRBJ1-1, with D hard to call. The ends were cut back, 2 bases at V and 3 bases at J, with 11 bases in the middle. This CDR3 contains 14 residues. CDR1 and CDR2 (germline): SGHNT, YYREEE (reference sequence). CDR3 DNA sequence: TGTGCCAGCAGCTTCCGGCAGAGGGACACTGAAGCTTTCTTT. Its translation is CASSFRQRDTEAFF.

The V and J genes are TRBV30 and TRBJ1-1; 11 nucleotides align to TRBD1. After removal of 7 bases from V and 4 bases from J, the junction contained 8 bases not matched to a gene. From germline, CDR1 is GTSNPN and CDR2 SVGIG (reference sequence). The length of the CDR3 is 14 residues. The CDR3 coding sequence is TGTGCCTTCGAGACCGGGACAGGGGGCACTGAAGCTTTCTTT. This codes for CAFETGTGGTEAFF. The full variable domain, completed using reference TRBV30 and TRBJ1-1, is SQTIHQWPATLVQPVGSPLSLECTVEGTSNPNLYWYRQAAGRGLQLLFYSVGIGQISSEVPQNLSASRPQDRQFILSSKKLLLSDSGFYLCAFETGTGGTEAFFGQGTRLTVV.

This chain joins TRBV5-6 and TRBJ2-5; 7 positions agree with TRBD2. The germline gives CDR1 SGHDT, CDR2 YYEEEE. CDR3 size: 15 residues. The V and J ends lost 1 base and 2 bases, in that order; junction bases with no gene match: 5. The CDR3 spells CASSLWGLQQETQYF. CDR3 in DNA: TGTGCCAGCAGCTTGTGGGGACTACAGCAAGAGACCCAGTACTTC.